These 15 T cell receptor beta chains share one sample of origin, sequenced in a study of post-analysis software for immune sequencing data. Overall study findings and caveats: TRBV5-6, TRBV5-1 and TRBV20-1 belonged to a set of about five TRBV segments that were more frequent in patients than controls.

These TCRs are of unknown antigen specificity. The authors incorporated unique molecular identifiers into the TCR beta cDNA libraries. TCRdb passed the PCR reads through MiXCR, listing each CDR3 protein once. The sample yields around 500,000 distinct CDR3 sequences, 30% to 40% seen once. Material: blood. The receptors originated from a girl aged 2 to 17 with multiple sclerosis.

With respect to this clonotype: One end of the junction does not line up with germline, which may come from a read error. The rearrangement joins TRBV15 to TRBJ2-1; D is possibly TRBD1 or TRBD2 (6 bases each). The CDR3 runs to 16 residues. Germline V gives CDR1 LNHNV, CDR2 YYDKDF (reference sequence). The CDR3 here is CATSPKGPKGGNEQFF. The DNA of the CDR3 is TGCGCCACCAGCCCCAAGGGCCCAAAGGGGGGCAATGAGCAGTTCTTC.

Only one count was recorded for this clonotype. Mismatch with germline at one junction end may stem from a read error. The V gene is TRBV27, the J gene TRBJ2-5; D is perhaps TRBD1 (6 bases). This CDR3 is built from 14 residues. The germline V gene has CDR1 MNHEY and CDR2 SMNVEV (reference sequence). DNA of the CDR3: TGTGCCAGCAGCGTTTACAGGGCTCAAGAGGCCCAGTACTTC. Residues: CASSVYRAQEAQYF.

The chain recombines TRBV7-9 with TRBJ2-7, with 7 bases identical to TRBD2. The assigned J gene may be wrong: the sequence end matches TRBJ2-5 better. From germline, CDR1 is SEHNR and CDR2 FQNEAQ (reference sequence). The CDR3 contains 14 residues. The CDR3 DNA reads as TGTGCCAGCACCGTCCGGGGGGTCAGAGAGACCCAGTACTTC. Translation gives CASTVRGVRETQYF.

In DNA, the CDR3 is TGTGCCATCGGAACCGGGGAAGGGCAGTTCTTC. It specifies CAIGTGEGQFF. The chain has TRBV10-3 and TRBJ2-1; a weak D match, TRBD2 (5 bases). This CDR3 comprises 11 residues. Trimming left V 8 bases short and J 12 bases short, with 14 bases between. The V gene's germline CDR1 is ENHRY and CDR2 SYGVKD.

Comments on this clonotype: Being one base from a much bigger clone, this may be a read error. The chain carries TRBV7-2 and TRBJ2-4, with D possibly being TRBD2 (5 bases). Per germline, CDR1 SGHTA and CDR2 FQGNSA. This CDR3 has 16 residues. V was clipped by 6 bases and J by 1 base, with 16 bases between them. CDR3 loop: CASSIETRRAKNIQYF. The DNA of the CDR3 is TGTGCCAGCAGTATCGAAACCAGGAGGGCCAAAAACATTCAGTACTTC.

The V gene is TRBV5-1, the J gene TRBJ2-4, with 7 positions matching TRBD1. CDR3 length equals 17 residues. The trim removed 3 bases at V and 0 bases at J, leaving 9 bases unmatched. CDR1 SGHRS and CDR2 YFSETQ come from the germline V gene. The CDR3 protein is CASSSGVGQVAKNIQYF. CDR3 bases: TGCGCCAGCAGCTCCGGGGTTGGACAGGTAGCCAAAAACATTCAGTACTTC. The variable domain in full, completed from reference TRBV5-1 and TRBJ2-4, reads KAGVTQTPRYLIKTRGQQVTLSCSPISGHRSVSWYQQTPGQGLQFLFEYFSETQRNKGNFPGRFSGRQFSNSRSEMNVSTLELGDSALYLCASSSGVGQVAKNIQYFGAGTRLSVL.

This sequence joins TRBV12-3 or TRBV12-4 and TRBJ1-6, with D possibly TRBD1 on 5 matching bases. Trimming shortened V by 0 bases and J by 0 bases, and 9 bases separated the two germline ends. The CDR3 covers 17 residues. The CDR3, as DNA: TGTGCCAGCAGTTTAGCGCAGGGAAGCTCCTATAATTCACCCCTCCACTTT. Translation: CASSLAQGSSYNSPLHF.

In its sample, this clonotype was seen once. This sequence joins TRBV2 and TRBJ2-3; D is undetermined. Germline CDR1 SNHLY, CDR2 FYNNEI. V dropped 4 bases and J dropped 4 bases, with 12 bases sitting between them. The CDR3 has 14 amino acids. CDR3: CASSALVAADTQYF. CDR3 sequence (DNA): TGTGCCAGCAGTGCGCTAGTTGCCGCAGATACGCAGTATTTT.

The V gene is TRBV5-1, the J gene TRBJ2-2; 8 nucleotides agree with TRBD1. The CDR3 spans 15 residues. V gave up 9 bases and J gave up 4 bases; unmatched junction bases: 11. CDR1 is SGHRS and CDR2 is YFSETQ in the germline V gene. This chain's CDR3 is CATTPGQDVTGELFF. The CDR3 DNA reads as TGCGCCACCACACCGGGACAGGATGTCACCGGGGAGCTGTTTTTT.

This chain connects TRBV20-1 to TRBJ1-6, with D maybe TRBD1 (5 bases). CDR1 and CDR2 from the germline V gene are DFQATT and SNEGSKA (reference sequence). The CDR3 sequence is 14 residues long. V was pared by 5 bases and J by 2 bases, with 10 bases between. The CDR3: CSAQEGPYNSPLHF. DNA of the CDR3: TGCAGTGCTCAAGAGGGGCCCTATAATTCACCCCTCCACTTT.

As for this clonotype: One junction end does not reproduce the germline sequence, and a read error may be involved. V usage is TRBV6-1 and J usage is TRBJ2-6; either TRBD1 or TRBD2 may fit D (7 bases each). This CDR3 region has 18 residues. Per the germline V gene, CDR1 is MNHNS and CDR2 is SASEGT. The chain's CDR3 is CASRTGASGASRANVLTF. The CDR3, as DNA: TGTGCCAGCAGAACAGGGGCTAGCGGTGCCTCTAGGGCCAACGTCCTGACTTTC.

This clonotype was seen only a few times. The rearrangement joins TRBV5-1 to TRBJ1-2, with 8 bases aligning to TRBD1. Trimming at V came to 2 bases and at J to 8 bases, leaving 5 bases not matched to a gene. The CDR3 has 13 amino acids. Looked up from germline, CDR1 is SGHRS and CDR2 is YFSETQ. Here the CDR3 reads CASSFGQGRGYTF. The CDR3 DNA follows: TGCGCCAGCAGCTTTGGACAGGGAAGGGGCTACACCTTC.

The CDR3 bases are TGCGCCAGCAGCCATCTCCCTCTCGTCCCTAGCGGGGGTAGAACAGATACGCAGTATTTT. It codes for CASSHLPLVPSGGRTDTQYF. The V and J genes are TRBV4-1 and TRBJ2-3; TRBD2 aligns across 10 bases. Germline CDR1 reads MGHRA; CDR2 reads YSYEKL. V shed 3 bases, J shed 3 bases, and the junction held 18 bases outside the gene matches. The length of the CDR3 is 20 residues.

The gene calls are TRBV27 and TRBJ1-1, with TRBD1 as a possible D gene (5 bases). V was shortened by 3 bases and J by 4 bases, with 12 bases between the two germline ends. The CDR3 sequence is 14 residues long. Per germline, CDR1 MNHEY and CDR2 SMNVEV (reference sequence). The CDR3, as DNA: TGTGCCAGCAGTTTTGTGGGGGTTGGCACTGAAGCTTTCTTT. It translates to CASSFVGVGTEAFF.

The chain couples TRBV13 to TRBJ2-7, with 12 bases lining up with TRBD1. The CDR3 is 16 amino acids. Unmatched junction bases numbered 9, after V lost 3 bases and J lost 6 bases. CDR1 is PRHDT, CDR2 FYEKMQ, per germline (reference sequence). CDR3 in DNA: TGTGCCAGCAGCTTGGACAGGGACAGGGGGCCCAGCGAGCAGTACTTC. It encodes CASSLDRDRGPSEQYF.